The clone carrying this T cell receptor beta chain appeared once. Antigen: not known. The sample is drawn from a study of cytomegalovirus exposure and HLA in healthy donors. Study-level information: Ancestry clustering placed around 81% of roughly 400 genotyped donors in the Caucasian-associated cluster. Study results and limitations: The likely explanation for a cluster of highly shared sequence variants was sequencing artifact.

Primers for the PCR totalled 60 Vbeta and 13 Jbeta. Profiling relied on immunoSEQ multiplex PCR, and the TCRdb table lists in-frame clones only, not all of them. The table shows nearly 110,000 clones, with around 80% occurring only once. Germline assignment: CDR1 LNHDA and CDR2 SQIVND (reference sequence). This CDR3 is built from 15 residues. Trimming at V came to 2 bases and at J to 6 bases, leaving 4 bases not matched to a gene. The receptor's source is a man in his 60s in good health and CMV-seronegative. J is TRBJ1-6 and V is TRBV19; 7 nucleotides align to TRBD1. Sequencing was performed on PBMCs. This chain's CDR3 is CASSIKGTVNSPLHF. CDR3 bases: TGTGCCAGTAGTATAAAAGGGACAGTTAATTCACCCCTCCACTTT.